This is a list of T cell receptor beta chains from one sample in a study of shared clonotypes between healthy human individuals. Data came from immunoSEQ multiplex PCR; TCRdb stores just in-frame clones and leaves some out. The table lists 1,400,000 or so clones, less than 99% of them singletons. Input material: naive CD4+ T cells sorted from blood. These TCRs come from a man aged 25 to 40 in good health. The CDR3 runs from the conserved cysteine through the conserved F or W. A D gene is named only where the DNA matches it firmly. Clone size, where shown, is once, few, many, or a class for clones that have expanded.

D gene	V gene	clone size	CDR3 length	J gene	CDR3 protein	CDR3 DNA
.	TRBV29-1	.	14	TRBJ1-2	CSVLQGEGNYGYTF	TGCAGCGTTTTACAGGGCGAGGGTAACTATGGCTACACCTTC
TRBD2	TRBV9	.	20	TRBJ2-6	CASSVGVGLAGAAGANVLTF	TGTGCCAGCAGCGTAGGGGTGGGACTAGCGGGAGCAGCAGGGGCCAACGTCCTGACTTTC
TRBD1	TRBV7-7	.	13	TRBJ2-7	CASSRDRVGEQYF	TGTGCTAGCAGCCGGGACAGGGTGGGCGAGCAGTACTTC
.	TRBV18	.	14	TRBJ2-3	CASSPLPRTDTQYF	TGTGCCAGCTCACCTTTGCCCCGCACAGATACGCAGTATTTT
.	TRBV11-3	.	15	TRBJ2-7	CASSSGHRSSYEQYF	TGTGCCAGCAGCTCGGGACATAGGAGCTCCTACGAGCAGTACTTC
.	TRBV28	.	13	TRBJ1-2	CASRTNPPDGYTF	TGTGCCAGCAGAACCAACCCCCCGGATGGCTACACCTTC
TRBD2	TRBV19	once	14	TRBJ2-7	CASSTSGRSYEQYF	TGTGCCAGTAGCACTAGCGGGCGATCCTACGAGCAGTACTTC
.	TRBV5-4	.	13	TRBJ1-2	CASSLDGGSGYTF	TGTGCCAGCAGCTTGGACGGAGGAAGTGGCTACACCTTC
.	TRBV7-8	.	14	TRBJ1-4	CASSLVRTNEKLFF	TGTGCCAGCAGCTTAGTACGGACTAATGAAAAACTGTTTTTT
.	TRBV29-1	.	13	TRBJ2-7	CSVKQGPSYEQYF	TGCAGCGTGAAGCAGGGGCCCTCCTACGAGCAGTACTTC
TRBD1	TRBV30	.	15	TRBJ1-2	CAWSVGGQVPGGYTF	TGTGCCTGGAGTGTAGGAGGACAGGTCCCAGGAGGCTACACCTTC
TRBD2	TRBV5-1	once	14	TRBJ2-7	CASSLALGLDEQYF	TGCGCCAGCAGCTTGGCCCTGGGACTAGATGAGCAGTACTTC
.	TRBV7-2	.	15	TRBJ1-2	CASSLVDRGNYGYTF	TGTGCCAGCAGCTTAGTTGACCGGGGTAACTATGGCTACACCTTC
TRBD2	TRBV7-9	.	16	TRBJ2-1	CASSQRPSGIIYEQFF	TGTGCCAGCAGCCAGAGGCCTAGCGGTATAATCTATGAGCAGTTCTTC
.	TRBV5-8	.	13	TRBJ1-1	CASSISGYTEAFF	TGTGCCAGCAGCATTTCAGGGTACACTGAAGCTTTCTTT
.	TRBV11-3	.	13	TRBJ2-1	CASSLYPGNEQFF	TGTGCCAGCAGCTTATATCCAGGGAATGAGCAGTTCTTC
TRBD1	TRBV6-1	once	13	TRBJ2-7	CASSLGQSYEQYF	TGTGCCAGCAGCCTGGGACAGTCCTACGAGCAGTACTTC
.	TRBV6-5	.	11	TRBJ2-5	CASRLLGTQYF	TGTGCCAGCAGGCTTTTAGGGACCCAGTACTTC
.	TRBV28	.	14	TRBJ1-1	CASSTEQGNTEAFF	TGTGCCAGCAGCACAGAACAGGGGAACACTGAAGCTTTCTTT
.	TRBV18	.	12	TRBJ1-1	CASSPGGPEAFF	TGTGCCAGCTCACCAGGGGGCCCTGAAGCTTTCTTT
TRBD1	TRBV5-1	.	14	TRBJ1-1	CASRRDRTNTEAFF	TGCGCCAGCAGAAGGGACAGGACGAACACTGAAGCTTTCTTT
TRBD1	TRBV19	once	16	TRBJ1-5	CASSIDPPGGNQPQHF	TGTGCCAGTAGTATCGACCCCCCAGGGGGAAATCAGCCCCAGCATTTT
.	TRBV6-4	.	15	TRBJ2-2	CASSGVNPNTGELFF	TGTGCCAGCAGTGGGGTGAATCCCAACACCGGGGAGCTGTTTTTT
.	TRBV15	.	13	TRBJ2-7	CATRAPGYYEQYF	TGTGCCACCAGAGCGCCGGGTTACTACGAGCAGTACTTC
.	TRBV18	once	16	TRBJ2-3	CASSPPYGTSTDTQYF	TGTGCCAGCTCACCACCATACGGGACTAGCACAGATACGCAGTATTTT
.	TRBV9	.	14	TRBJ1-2	CASSASPAERGYTF	TGTGCCAGCAGCGCAAGCCCAGCCGAACGCGGCTACACCTTC
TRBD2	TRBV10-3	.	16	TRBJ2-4	CAISETPTSDKNIQYF	TGTGCCATCAGTGAGACCCCGACTAGCGATAAAAACATTCAGTACTTC
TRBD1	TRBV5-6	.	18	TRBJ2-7	CASSLFFAVGDRDNEQYF	TGTGCCAGCAGCTTGTTCTTCGCGGTTGGGGACAGGGATAACGAGCAGTACTTC
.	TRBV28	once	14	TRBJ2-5	CASSFRTRIETQYF	TGTGCCAGCAGTTTTCGAACTCGGATCGAGACCCAGTACTTC
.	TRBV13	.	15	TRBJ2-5	CASSLAQGNTETQYF	TGTGCCAGCAGCTTAGCGCAGGGGAATACTGAGACCCAGTACTTC
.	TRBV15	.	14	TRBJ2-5	CATSQIGYQETQYF	TGTGCCACCAGCCAGATTGGGTACCAAGAGACCCAGTACTTC
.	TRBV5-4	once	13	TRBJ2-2	CASSFDPPGELFF	TGTGCCAGCAGTTTCGACCCACCGGGGGAGCTGTTTTTT
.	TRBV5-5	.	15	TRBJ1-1	CASSLRDRPNTEAFF	TGTGCCAGCAGCCTAAGAGACAGGCCGAACACTGAAGCTTTCTTT
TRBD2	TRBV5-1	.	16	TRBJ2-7	CASSSTSGKSSYEQYF	TGCGCCAGCAGCTCCACTAGCGGGAAATCGAGCTACGAGCAGTACTTC
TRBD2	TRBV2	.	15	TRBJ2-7	CASSDLAGRAHEQYF	TGTGCCAGCAGTGACTTAGCGGGGAGAGCCCACGAGCAGTACTTC
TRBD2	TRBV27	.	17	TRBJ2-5	CASSLTSGARYQETQYF	TGTGCCAGCAGTTTGACCAGCGGGGCCCGGTACCAAGAGACCCAGTACTTC
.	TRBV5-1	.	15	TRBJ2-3	CASSLAVEGRDTQYF	TGCGCCAGCAGCTTGGCCGTAGAGGGGCGAGATACGCAGTATTTT
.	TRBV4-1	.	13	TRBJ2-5	CASSLGVLETQYF	TGCGCCAGCAGCTTGGGGGTTCTGGAGACCCAGTACTTC
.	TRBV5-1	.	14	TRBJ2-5	CASSLGGGSETQYF	TGCGCCAGCAGCTTGGGTGGGGGCAGTGAGACCCAGTACTTC
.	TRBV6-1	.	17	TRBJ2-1	CASSDLRGGVNYNEQFF	TGTGCCAGCAGTGACCTGAGAGGGGGAGTCAACTACAATGAGCAGTTCTTC
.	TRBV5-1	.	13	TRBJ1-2	CASSFGGNYGYTF	TGCGCCAGCAGCTTCGGAGGAAACTATGGCTACACCTTC